This TCR beta chain emerged from a study of response to subunit inactivated influenza vaccine. One entry per CDR3 protein, called by TCRdb with MiXCR from the RT-PCR reads. The sample yields around 580,000 distinct CDR3 sequences, roughly 12% seen once. Findings and caveats of the study: Few additional T cells are recruited per seasonal influenza vaccination, authors suggested.

After removal of 3 bases from V and 8 bases from J, the junction contained 8 bases not matched to a gene. Germline V gene data show CDR1 as KGHDR and CDR2 as SFDVKD. The CDR3 totals 15 residues. As to this clonotype: Antigen unknown.

This sample comprised PBMCs from blood, obtained on the day of vaccination. The rearrangement uses TRBV24-1 and TRBJ1-4, with TRBD1 identical over 7 bases. This receptor was obtained from a man aged 45-65 years who received an inactivated influenza vaccine. The CDR3 sequence is CATSDRTGVAEKLFF. The DNA for the CDR3 is TGTGCCACCAGTGATCGAACAGGGGTGGCAGAAAAACTGTTTTTT.